A single sample gave rise to the 22 T cell receptor delta chains below, sequenced in a study of gamma-delta T cells after stem cell transplantation listed by TCRdb under 2016. Libraries were built with RT-PCR. Sequencing instrument: Illumina MiSeq. TCRdb reanalyzed the public reads with the CATT caller, and identical DNA sequences were merged afterwards. Present in this sample are more than 2,500 delta-chain clones, around 4.5% of which were seen just once. The ten most abundant clones make up less than 15% of the sample. The sequenced sample was gamma-delta T cells. Receptors were obtained from a human donor. It is not recorded whose cells these are; they may come from a transplant donor.

In this sample, this clone turned up a few times. The J gene is TRDJ1, the V gene TRDV2; TRDD3 matches at 8 bases. Germline CDR1 and CDR2: GEAIGNYY and EKD. The CDR3 loop spans 16 amino acids. The V segment lost 3 bases and the J segment 0 bases; nucleotides outside the gene matches: 8. CDR3 bases: TGTGCCTGTGACGGGGTTGGGGGATCGTACACCGATAAACTCATCTTT. It is translated as CACDGVGGSYTDKLIF.

In the case of this clone: The TCRdb protein comes from a much larger clone and disagrees with this DNA's translation at residue 4, likely due to a read error; the protein given here is derived from the DNA. The chain uses TRDV2 and TRDJ1; 9 bases line up with TRDD3. CDR1 is GEAIGNYY and CDR2 is EKD in the germline V gene. The junction had 18 bases not matched to a gene; V was cut back by 5 bases and J by 3 bases. The CDR3 runs to 18 residues. In nucleotides, the CDR3 is TGTGCCTGTGGCGAGGCTGGGGGATTCAGGGGCGTTTCCGATAAACTCATCTTT. Translating gives CACGEAGGFRGVSDKLIF.

This clone was counted only a few times. A far larger clone is a single base away, which makes a read error likely. The V call is TRDV2, the J call TRDJ1; D remains ambiguous. The CDR3 covers 16 residues. Germline V gives CDR1 GEAIGNYY, CDR2 EKD. Trimming removed 0 bases from V and 2 bases from J, with 15 bases in between. The CDR3 nucleotides are TGTGCCTGTGACACCATGATGAGGAGAGGAACCGATAAACTCATCTTT. It specifies CACDTMMRRGTDKLIF.

CDR3: CACDTVLGDTITDKLIF. The CDR3 coding sequence is TGTGCCTGTGACACTGTTCTGGGGGATACGATCACCGATAAACTCATCTTT. V gene TRDV2 combines with J gene TRDJ1, with TRDD3 identical over 12 bases. V shed 1 base and J 1 base; nucleotides not matched to a gene: 6. Germline CDR1 and CDR2: GEAIGNYY and EKD. The CDR3 loop spans 17 amino acids.

With respect to this clone: The germline gene is not matched at one end of the junction; a read error may be the cause. The chain employs TRDV2 and TRDJ2; 13 nucleotides agree with TRDD3. CDR3 size: 20 residues. CDR1 is GEAIGNYY and CDR2 is EKD in the germline V gene. The CDR3 bases are TGTGCCTGTGACACTTTACTGGGGGATACGACCCCCGCTTTGACAGCACAACCCTTCTTT. Amino acid sequence: CACDTLLGDTTPALTAQPFF.

Note on this clone: This likely reflects a read error, since a far larger clone is one base away. V usage is TRDV2 and J usage is TRDJ1; 9 nucleotides align to TRDD3. Germline V gives CDR1 GEAIGNYY, CDR2 EKD. The V gene end was trimmed by 0 bases and the J gene end by 1 base; junction bases not matched to a gene: 14. The CDR3 sequence is 19 residues long. This CDR3 reads CACDTVSRPGGSPTDKLIF. Written as DNA, the CDR3 is TGTGCCTGTGACACCGTGAGTAGGCCTGGGGGATCCCCCACCGATAAACTCATCTTT.

The rearrangement links TRDV2 to TRDJ1; TRDD3 aligns across 9 bases. V lost 1 base to trimming and J lost 9 bases; unmatched junction nucleotides: 20. Per germline, CDR1 GEAIGNYY and CDR2 EKD. This CDR3 comprises 18 residues. CDR3 in DNA: TGTGCCTGTGACACGGTAACTACGGGGATACGGGTTGGTCGGGAACTCATCTTT. Protein: CACDTVTTGIRVGRELIF.

This clone was found a few times. It may be a read error: a sequence one base away is much more abundant. The chain is built from TRDV2 and TRDJ1, with D perhaps matching TRDD3 (6 bases). Between the trimmed V and J ends, which lost 5 bases and 3 bases, there was a span of 18 bases. This CDR3 is 15 amino acids long. Germline V CDR1 and CDR2: GEAIGNYY, EKD. This chain's CDR3 is CACGPLGDRADKLIF. CDR3 DNA: TGTGCCTGTGGCCCACTTGGGGATCGGGCCGATAAACTCATCTTT.

Relative to its sample, this clone is medium-sized. The chain is built from TRDV2 and TRDJ3; TRDD3 matches 9 bases. The CDR3 is made up of 22 amino acids. Germline V gene sequence: CDR1 GEAIGNYY, CDR2 EKD. Unmatched junction bases numbered 14, after V lost 0 bases and J lost 0 bases. The DNA for the CDR3 is TGTGCCTGTGACACCGGCAGTAACTGGGGGAACGGAAGCTCCTGGGACACCCGACAGATGTTTTTC. Its translation is CACDTGSNWGNGSSWDTRQMFF.

Regarding this clone: With a far larger clone one base away, a read error is the likely cause. The same CDR3 arises from other DNA sequences in this sample as well. This chain connects TRDV2 to TRDJ1, with TRDD3 identical over 11 bases. This CDR3 spans 16 amino acids. V lost 1 base to trimming and J lost 5 bases; unmatched junction nucleotides: 8. Germline lookup yields CDR1 GEAIGNYY and CDR2 EKD. The CDR3 DNA reads TGTGCCTGTGACACACTGGGGGATAGAATTAAGGATAAACTCATCTTT. Translation: CACDTLGDRIKDKLIF.

In regard to this clone: One base separates it from a far larger clone, so it is likely a read error. The chain is built from TRDV2 and TRDJ1; 12 nucleotides align to TRDD3. Looked up from germline, CDR1 is GEAIGNYY and CDR2 is EKD. The V segment lost 3 bases and the J segment 4 bases; nucleotides outside the gene matches: 5. The CDR3 totals 15 residues. CDR3 sequence reads: CACDSLGDTDDKLIF. The CDR3 nucleotides are TGTGCCTGTGACTCCCTGGGGGATACGGACGATAAACTCATCTTT.

This clone is classed as large (0.1 to 1%). In the same sample, other DNA sequences code for this CDR3. This chain connects TRDV2 to TRDJ1; 7 positions match TRDD3. After removal of 0 bases from V and 0 bases from J, the junction contained 3 bases not matched to a gene. CDR1 is GEAIGNYY and CDR2 is EKD in the germline V gene. The CDR3 length is 15 residues. The CDR3 nucleotides read TGTGCCTGTGACACCCTGGGGGGGTACACCGATAAACTCATCTTT. This sequence encodes CACDTLGGYTDKLIF.

This clone was found a few times. Other nucleotide sequences in the sample specify the same CDR3. The gene calls are TRDV2 and TRDJ1; weak D call: TRDD3 (5 bases). Trimming cost V 1 base and J 6 bases, with 17 bases left between them. The germline V gene has CDR1 GEAIGNYY and CDR2 EKD. The CDR3 consists of 15 residues. CDR3 nucleotide sequence: TGTGCCTGTGACACTGTAGGGGAAGAAGGAAATAAACTCATCTTT. Amino acid sequence: CACDTVGEEGNKLIF.

Turning to this clone: This may be a read error: a much more frequent sequence differs by one nucleotide. The sample contains more than one DNA sequence encoding this CDR3. V gene TRDV2 combines with J gene TRDJ1; the match to TRDD3 covers 7 bases. The germline CDR1 and CDR2 sequences are GEAIGNYY and EKD. V lost 0 bases and J lost 5; bases outside the gene matches: 8. The CDR3 loop spans 15 amino acids. For the CDR3, the DNA is TGTGCCTGTGACACCCTGTGGGGGACCACTGATAAACTCATCTTT. Its translation is CACDTLWGTTDKLIF.

This clone was seen a few times. This chain uses TRDV2 with TRDJ1, with TRDD3 matching 8 bases. The CDR3 is made up of 16 amino acids. Germline V lookup: CDR1 GEAIGNYY, CDR2 EKD. V shed 0 bases and J 0 bases; nucleotides not matched to a gene: 5. The CDR3 DNA sequence: TGTGCCTGTGACACCCTGGGGGACAAATACACCGATAAACTCATCTTT. It yields the protein CACDTLGDKYTDKLIF.

This clone is classed as medium-sized. The chain uses TRDV2 and TRDJ1, with 12 nucleotides matching TRDD3. Germline trimming cut 2 bases from V and 5 bases from J; bases unmatched to any gene: 8. Germline assignment: CDR1 GEAIGNYY and CDR2 EKD. This CDR3 is built from 16 residues. The CDR3 nucleotides are TGTGCCTGTGACATCTGGACTGGGGGATACTCTGATAAACTCATCTTT. It codes for CACDIWTGGYSDKLIF.

The genes are TRDV2 and TRDJ3, with a tentative D call TRDD3 (5 bases). V gave up 0 bases and J gave up 0 bases, with 20 bases separating them. The CDR3 contains 21 residues. Germline V CDR1 and CDR2: GEAIGNYY, EKD. CDR3 loop: CACDTAQGGLPISWDTRQMFF. As DNA, the CDR3 is TGTGCCTGTGACACCGCGCAGGGGGGGCTCCCGATCTCCTGGGACACCCGACAGATGTTTTTC.

On this clone: A much larger clonotype is one base distant, so this may be a read error. The V and J genes are TRDV2 and TRDJ2; no clear D. Trimming shortened V by 0 bases and J by 6 bases, and 13 bases separated the two germline ends. The CDR3 has 15 amino acids. Germline CDR1 GEAIGNYY, CDR2 EKD. Written as DNA, the CDR3 is TGTGCCTGTGACACCGTCGGAGCGGAGGCAGCACAACTCTTCTTT. It specifies CACDTVGAEAAQLFF.

In its sample, this clone was seen a few times. The chain employs TRDV2 and TRDJ1; TRDD3 matches 10 bases. In germline, CDR1 is GEAIGNYY, CDR2 EKD. The CDR3 is 20 residues long. With V trimmed by 3 bases and J by 0 bases, 18 bases remained unmatched. The CDR3 DNA reads as TGTGCCTGTGACGGTTTACTGGGGGATGTCCCAATAGATTACACCGATAAACTCATCTTT. It yields the protein CACDGLLGDVPIDYTDKLIF.

CDR3 sequence reads: CACDPLGGPTDKLIF. The DNA of the CDR3 is TGTGCCTGTGACCCCCTTGGGGGCCCCACCGATAAACTCATCTTT. The chain has TRDV2 and TRDJ1, with a possible D match to TRDD3 (6 bases). CDR1 and CDR2 (germline): GEAIGNYY, EKD. V lost 3 bases to trimming and J lost 1 base, with 14 bases between them. The CDR3 has 15 amino acids.

In its sample, this clone ranks as medium-sized. The V and J genes are TRDV2 and TRDJ1; 11 bases line up with TRDD3. Trimming at V came to 3 bases and at J to 0 bases, leaving 11 bases not matched to a gene. CDR1 and CDR2 (germline): GEAIGNYY, EKD. The CDR3 is 18 amino acids. CDR3 DNA sequence: TGTGCCTGTGACCCCCTACAAACTGGGGGATATGACACCGATAAACTCATCTTT. Its translation: CACDPLQTGGYDTDKLIF.

This chain joins TRDV2 and TRDJ1, with 8 positions matching TRDD3. The CDR3 has 14 residues. CDR1 is GEAIGNYY, CDR2 EKD, per germline. The trim removed 4 bases at V and 4 bases at J, leaving 7 bases unmatched. As DNA, the CDR3 is TGTGCCTGTGATTTTCCGGGGGATAACGATAAACTCATCTTT. Amino acids: CACDFPGDNDKLIF.